This T cell receptor beta chain was profiled in a study of CD8 T cells in ankylosing spondylitis. The CDR3 covers 14 residues. V was clipped by 7 bases and J by 2 bases, with 13 bases between them. Looked up from germline, CDR1 is SNHLY and CDR2 is FYNNEI. TCRdb re-called the 5' RACE reads through MiXCR, storing one row per CDR3 protein. Of just under 350,000 distinct CDR3 sequences listed, about 14% were seen once; the top ten hold around 1%. The source of this sequence is a male donor with ankylosing spondylitis or in good health (not recorded which). The rearrangement joins TRBV2 to TRBJ2-3, with D possibly matching TRBD2 (6 bases). Sequenced sample: blood, either unsorted or a sorted T cell fraction (not recorded which). The CDR3 reads CASNFGGVTDTQYF. The CDR3 DNA is TGTGCCAGCAATTTCGGGGGAGTCACAGATACGCAGTATTTT. The variable domain in full, completed from reference TRBV2 and TRBJ2-3, reads EPEVTQTPSHQVTQMGQEVILRCVPISNHLYFYWYRQILGQKVEFLVSFYNNEISEKSEIFDDQFSVERPDGSNFTLKIRSTKLEDSAMYFCASNFGGVTDTQYFGPGTRLTVL.